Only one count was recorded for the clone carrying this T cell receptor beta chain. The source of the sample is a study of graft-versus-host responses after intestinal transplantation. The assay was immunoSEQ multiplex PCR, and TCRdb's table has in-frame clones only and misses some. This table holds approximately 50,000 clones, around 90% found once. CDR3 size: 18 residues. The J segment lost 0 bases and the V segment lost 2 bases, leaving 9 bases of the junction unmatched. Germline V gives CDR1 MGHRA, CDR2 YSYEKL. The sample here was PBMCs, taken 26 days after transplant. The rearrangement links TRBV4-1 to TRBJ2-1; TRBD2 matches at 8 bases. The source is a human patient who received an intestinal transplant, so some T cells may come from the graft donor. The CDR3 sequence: CASSQRAGGPSSYNEQFF. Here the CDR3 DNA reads TGCGCCAGCAGCCAAAGGGCGGGAGGCCCGAGCTCCTACAATGAGCAGTTCTTC.